Listed below are T cell receptor beta chains from one sample, sequenced in a study of blood T cell repertoires in COVID-19. The method was immunoSEQ multiplex PCR; TCRdb's version includes in-frame clones alone and lacks a portion of them. Among around 380,000 clones listed, 70% to 85% were seen once. Specimen: peripheral blood. The receptors stem from a human donor with acute or convalescent COVID-19. The donor label of this sample is uncertain. The CDR3 runs from the conserved cysteine through the conserved F or W. The D gene is left open where the match is weak. Some rows mark clone size as missing; the rest say once, few, many or name a class of expanded clone.

. TRBJ1-6 TRBV3-1/TRBV3-2 . TGTGCCAGCAGCCAAGCTAATTTCGGGGGAAATTCACCCCTCCACTTT CASSQANFGGNSPLHF
. TRBJ2-2 TRBV6-9 . TGTGCCAGCAGTTCCCGACTCTGGAACACCGGGGAGCTGTTTTTT CASSSRLWNTGELFF
. TRBJ2-7 TRBV28 . TGTGCCAGCAGTTTCCCTTCCTCCTACGAGCAGTACTTC CASSFPSSYEQYF
TRBD1 TRBJ1-2 TRBV4-2 . TGTGCCAGCAGCCAATCCGGGACAGGGGGCCAGGGAGGAGGCTACACCTTC CASSQSGTGGQGGGYTF
TRBD1 TRBJ1-1 TRBV28 . TGTGCCAGCAGTTTGGGACAGAGCTACACTGAAGCTTTCTTT CASSLGQSYTEAFF
. TRBJ1-6 TRBV2 . TGTGCCAGCAGTGAAGTGAGTCAGGGTAATTCACCCCTCCACTTT CASSEVSQGNSPLHF
. TRBJ2-2 TRBV3-1/TRBV3-2 . TGTGCCAGCAGCCAAAGGAGGAACACCGGGGAGCTGTTTTTT CASSQRRNTGELFF
. TRBJ1-2 TRBV6-1 few TGTGCCAGCAGTGACAGGGGTTTTAACTATGGCTACACCTTC CASSDRGFNYGYTF
TRBD1 TRBJ1-6 TRBV3-1/TRBV3-2 . TGTGCCAGCAGCCAACAGGGGGCGCGTAATTCACCCCTCCACTTT CASSQQGARNSPLHF
TRBD2 TRBJ2-5 TRBV7-9 . TGTGCCAGCAGCGGAGCGGGGGGATGGGGCGGAGGCCAGTACTTC CASSGAGGWGGGQYF
TRBD2 TRBJ2-7 TRBV9 once TGTGCCAGCAGCGTAGAAGCTGGCGGCGGGGGAACCTACGAGCAGTACTTC CASSVEAGGGGTYEQYF
. TRBJ2-7 TRBV5-1 . TGCGCCAGCCAAAGTCCGGAGAGCTCCTACGAGCAGTACTTC CASQSPESSYEQYF
. TRBJ1-2 TRBV4-2 . TGTGCCAGCAGGGGGGGTACGGTCTATGGCTACACCTTC CASRGGTVYGYTF
. TRBJ1-3 TRBV6-5 . TGTGCCAGCAGTTATTATCGCCGGGACATAGGAAACACCATATATTTT CASSYYRRDIGNTIYF
. TRBJ2-7 TRBV11-2 . TGTGCCAGCAGCTTAGTCTTACGTGGGAGCTCCTACGAGCAGTACTTC CASSLVLRGSSYEQYF
. TRBJ1-1 TRBV14 . TGTGCCAGCAGCTCGCTAGGCCGGGGGGACACCACTGAAGCTTTCTTT CASSSLGRGDTTEAFF
. TRBJ1-4 TRBV30 . TGTGCCTGGAACCCTTGGGGGTCCGGGAGTGAAAAACTGTTTTTT CAWNPWGSGSEKLFF
. TRBJ2-7 TRBV3-1/TRBV3-2 . TGTGCCAGCAGCCAAGCGCAGACTAGAGACTCCTACGAGCAGTACTTC CASSQAQTRDSYEQYF
TRBD1 TRBJ2-1 TRBV4-1 . TGCGCCAGCAGCCGGGACAGGGTAATAGGCTCCTACAATGAGCAGTTCTTC CASSRDRVIGSYNEQFF
. TRBJ1-5 TRBV14 once TGTGCCAGCAGCCGGCTTACAGGGCCGAACACCTATAATACCAATCAGCCCCAGCATTTT CASSRLTGPNTYNTNQPQHF
. TRBJ2-5 TRBV18 . TGTGCCAGCTCACGAACTAGCCAGGAGACCCAGTACTTC CASSRTSQETQYF
. TRBJ2-5 TRBV2 . TGTGCCAGCAGCCAACCGCGAGGAGGGGGCGCCAAGACCCAGTACTTC CASSQPRGGGAKTQYF
TRBD1 TRBJ1-2 TRBV15 . TGTGCCACCAGCAGAGATCGGACCACAGGGGAAAATGGCTACACCTTC CATSRDRTTGENGYTF
. TRBJ1-1 TRBV4-1 . TGCGCCAGCAGCCAAGATCTTCAGGGATACACTGAAGCTTTCTTT CASSQDLQGYTEAFF
TRBD1 TRBJ1-1 TRBV7-9 . TGTGCCAGCAGCTCTTTTCGCGACAGGGCGAACACTGAAGCTTTCTTT CASSSFRDRANTEAFF
TRBD1 TRBJ1-2 TRBV25-1 . TGTGCCACACGCTACCACAGGGGGCGCGGATATGGCTACACCTTC CATRYHRGRGYGYTF
. TRBJ2-1 TRBV9 . TGTGCCAGCAGCGTAGTGCGGGGCCGTTACAATGAGCAGTTCTTC CASSVVRGRYNEQFF
. TRBJ1-1 TRBV25-1 . TGTGCCAGCAGTGGACAGATGAACACTGAAGCTTTCTTT CASSGQMNTEAFF
. TRBJ1-2 TRBV7-9 many TGTGCCAGCAGCCCTTTTCTAGGGGCAGGCTATGGCTACACCTTC CASSPFLGAGYGYTF
. TRBJ2-7 TRBV18 . TGTGCCAGCTCACCACTCCTAGTAGACGAGCAGTACTTC CASSPLLVDEQYF
TRBD1 TRBJ1-1 TRBV5-5 . TGTGCCAGCAGCCCGACAGGGCTAAACACTGAAGCTTTCTTT CASSPTGLNTEAFF
. TRBJ1-1 TRBV10-3 . TGTGCCATCAGTGAGTCGTTGGGGGCGGGGAACACTGAAGCTTTCTTT CAISESLGAGNTEAFF
. TRBJ2-7 TRBV21-1 . TGTGCCAGCAGCAAAGCGCTCAGGGGGCAGGACTACGAGCAGTACTTC CASSKALRGQDYEQYF
TRBD1 TRBJ1-1 TRBV5-1 . TGCGCCAGCAGCTTGGCCACAGGGGGCTACACTGAAGCTTTCTTT CASSLATGGYTEAFF
. TRBJ2-7 TRBV6-5 . TGTGCCAGCATCGCAGGGTCCAACGAGCAGTACTTC CASIAGSNEQYF
. TRBJ1-1 TRBV10-3 . TGTGCCACCAGGGAGTTCCCTGCGGAGGCTTTCTTT CATREFPAEAFF
TRBD1 TRBJ2-5 TRBV30 . TGTGCCTTCACGCCCGGACAGGGCTACCTCCAAGAGACCCAGTACTTC CAFTPGQGYLQETQYF
. TRBJ2-7 TRBV18 . TGTGCCAGCTCGGGGGGAGGCAGCTACTACGAGCAGTACTTC CASSGGGSYYEQYF
TRBD1 TRBJ2-3 TRBV2 . TGTGCCAGCAGTTGGGACAGGGTCACAGATACGCAGTATTTT CASSWDRVTDTQYF
TRBD1 TRBJ1-2 TRBV13 . TGTGCCAGCAGCAGGCGGACAGGAGGGGGACGCTATGGCTACACCTTC CASSRRTGGGRYGYTF
. TRBJ1-6 TRBV9 few TGTGCCAGCAGCGCACAGGGTGGATATAATTCACCCCTCCACTTT CASSAQGGYNSPLHF
TRBD1 TRBJ2-7 TRBV2 . TGTGCCAGCAACCGGGACAGCTCCTACGAGCAGTACTTC CASNRDSSYEQYF
. TRBJ2-2 TRBV9 . TGTGCCAGCAGCCCCATAAGGAGCACCGGGGAGCTGTTTTTT CASSPIRSTGELFF
TRBD1 TRBJ1-2 TRBV7-8 many TGTGCCAGCAGCCGGACAGGGGTCTATGGCTACACCTTC CASSRTGVYGYTF
. TRBJ1-1 TRBV18 . TGTGCCAGCTCCTTTATGGGGGGACTCATGAACACTGAAGCTTTCTTT CASSFMGGLMNTEAFF
. TRBJ1-2 TRBV2 . TGTGCCAGCGTGAGCTTAGCGGGCCCCTATGGCTACACCTTC CASVSLAGPYGYTF
TRBD1 TRBJ2-2 TRBV7-9 . TGTGCCAGCAGCCTGGGGACAGGGGGCAACGGGGAGCTGTTTTTT CASSLGTGGNGELFF
TRBD2 TRBJ2-1 TRBV24-1 . TGTGCCACCAGTGAACCCGAGGGTAGCGGGAGATCGGTCGTCTACAATGAGCAGTTCTTC CATSEPEGSGRSVVYNEQFF
. TRBJ1-5 TRBV6-6 . TGTGCCAGCAGGGGCGTCAATCAGCCCCAGCATTTT CASRGVNQPQHF
. TRBJ2-7 TRBV11-2 . TGTGCCAGCAGCTTTTGGCAGGGTGGCATCTACGAGCAGTACTTC CASSFWQGGIYEQYF
TRBD1 TRBJ2-7 TRBV5-1 . TGCGCCAGCAGCTCCGTTGACAGGGTTCACGAGCAGTACTTC CASSSVDRVHEQYF
TRBD1 TRBJ1-1 TRBV27 . TGTGCCAGCAGTCTTGACAGGGGGCAACGTAGTACTGAAGCTTTCTTT CASSLDRGQRSTEAFF
. TRBJ1-1 TRBV29-1 . TGCAGCGTTCGTGAGTCCACTGAAGCTTTCTTT CSVRESTEAFF
. TRBJ2-1 TRBV23-1 . TGCGCCAGCAGTCAACGTCATATAAGGCTAGAGGGGTTCTTC CASSQRHIRLEGFF
. TRBJ1-4 TRBV7-6 . TGTGCCAGCAGCCTTTCCCTTCCCTCAACTAATGAAAAACTGTTTTTT CASSLSLPSTNEKLFF